Sequencing of this T cell receptor (beta chain) was carried out in a study of T cell clonotyping in hematopoietic cell transplantation. Assay used: immunoSEQ multiplex PCR; TCRdb lists only in-frame clones, some missing. Of over 8,000 clones detected, roughly half appear once; the ten largest clones hold 13%. The germline V gene has CDR1 GTSNPN and CDR2 SVGIG (reference sequence). This CDR3 has 13 residues. The V gene lost 0 bases and the J gene lost 7 bases, with 12 bases spanning the gap. The chain is built from TRBV30 and TRBJ1-2; D is ambiguous. The sample was peripheral blood mononuclear cells, taken 100 days after allogeneic stem cell transplant. This TCR came from a female patient aged 45-60 years who had an allogeneic stem cell transplant from an unrelated donor, so the T cells may come from the graft donor. Some clones in this sample may be carry-over from other donors' samples. The CDR3 sequence is CAWSVSTMGGYTF. CDR3 nucleotides: TGTGCCTGGAGTGTATCAACCATGGGTGGCTACACCTTC.